The sequence of this TCR beta chain was determined in a study of blood T cell repertoires in COVID-19 (dated by TCRdb to the early 2020s). The study in broad terms: Collaborator samples came from the United States, Italy and Spain and covered acute and convalescent phases of COVID-19. The repertoires were released in a freely available public database meant as a resource for research on the immune response to SARS-CoV-2. The material from the prospective study consisted of cDNA or gDNA derived from T cells, B-cell-depleted T cells, or PBMCs. Where HLA class I and class II types were available, the types were taken from metadata supplied by the sample provider, not from assay-based typing. The dataset comprised deeply sampled blood TCRbeta repertoires from subjects exposed to, actively infected with, or recovered from COVID-19. The sample metadata nearly always contained a de-identified subject ID, COVID-19 status, age in years and sex. The samples were drawn from the first 160 participants of the ongoing ImmuneRACE study and from 1,254 subjects provided by 6 global collaborators. What the study reported, not specific to this receptor: Clinical and demographic metadata were provided uncurated, with the amount varying by source and participant.

The immunoSEQ Assay, a bias-controlled multiplex PCR, was used to amplify TCRbeta CDR3 regions from genomic DNA. For the original study's pipeline: Within the assay, amplification of reference gene primers was used to estimate how many nucleated cells each sample contained. To quantify the absolute abundance of each unique TCRbeta CDR3 rearrangement, sequence reads were collapsed and filtered. For each sample, productive Simpson clonality was calculated as the square root of Simpson's diversity index over productive rearrangements. This immuneACCESS table, as held by TCRdb, lists in-frame sequences with V and J called but not all clones. Of the missing ones, under half trace to an unresolved V gene in checked studies; the others have no known cause. D and trimming come from the DNA, and the V and J calls and clone size come from that table. This sample is represented by 70,000 to 100,000 clones; around 88% of them were singletons. The ten largest clones capture about 18% of the sample.

In Seattle, one collaborating source enrolled patients while the infection was active and tracked those patients longitudinally over the course of disease. Whole blood was collected in K2EDTA tubes by collaborating institutions according to the institutions' own protocols. For TCRbeta analysis, collaborator samples were shipped as frozen whole blood, as isolated PBMCs, or as DNA extracted from either sample type. Of note for this clone: No antigen is known for it. No much larger clonotype is one base removed from it; base qualities were not supplied.

The sequence was obtained from a woman between 55 and 75 years old with COVID-19, enrolled during active disease. Sequences were obtained from peripheral blood.

The CDR3 region: CASSIVGRRRPGNTIYF. Read as DNA, the sequence is TGTGCCAGTAGTATAGTAGGGAGACGGAGGCCCGGAAACACCATATATTTT. The chain employs TRBV19 and TRBJ1-3; no confident D gene assignment can be made. CDR1 LNHDA and CDR2 SQIVND were looked up in the germline V gene (reference sequence). Measured from the cysteine to the phenylalanine, the CDR3 is 17 residues long. The sequence is cut down to CDR3 DNA, 51 bases in frame from base 1. The junction carries 17 bases between V and J, which are trimmed by 1 base and 4 bases respectively.